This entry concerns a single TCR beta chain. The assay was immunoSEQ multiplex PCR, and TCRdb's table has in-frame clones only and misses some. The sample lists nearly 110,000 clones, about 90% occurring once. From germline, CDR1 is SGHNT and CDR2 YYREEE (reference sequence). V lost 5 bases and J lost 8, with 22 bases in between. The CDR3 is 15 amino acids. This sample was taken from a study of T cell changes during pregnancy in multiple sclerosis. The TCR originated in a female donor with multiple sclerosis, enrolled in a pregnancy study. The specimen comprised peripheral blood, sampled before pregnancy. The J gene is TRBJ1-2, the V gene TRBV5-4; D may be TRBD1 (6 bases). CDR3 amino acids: CASSVIVGRGEGYTF. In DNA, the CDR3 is TGTGCCAGCAGTGTAATTGTCGGCAGGGGAGAGGGCTACACCTTC.